This TCR beta chain was obtained from a study of cytomegalovirus exposure and HLA in healthy donors. The method was immunoSEQ multiplex PCR; TCRdb's version includes in-frame clones alone and lacks a portion of them. The sample has about 200,000 clones, more than 70% seen once. V shed 1 base and J 3 bases; nucleotides not matched to a gene: 2. This CDR3 contains 14 residues. Germline lookup yields CDR1 LNHNV and CDR2 YYDKDF (reference sequence). The clonotype originates from a woman under 30 in good health and CMV-seronegative. Sequencing was done on a sample of PBMCs. The chain has TRBV15 and TRBJ2-7, with 8 bases matching TRBD2. CDR3 loop: CATSRAGGYYEQYF. The CDR3 DNA sequence: TGTGCCACCAGCAGAGCGGGAGGGTACTACGAGCAGTACTTC.